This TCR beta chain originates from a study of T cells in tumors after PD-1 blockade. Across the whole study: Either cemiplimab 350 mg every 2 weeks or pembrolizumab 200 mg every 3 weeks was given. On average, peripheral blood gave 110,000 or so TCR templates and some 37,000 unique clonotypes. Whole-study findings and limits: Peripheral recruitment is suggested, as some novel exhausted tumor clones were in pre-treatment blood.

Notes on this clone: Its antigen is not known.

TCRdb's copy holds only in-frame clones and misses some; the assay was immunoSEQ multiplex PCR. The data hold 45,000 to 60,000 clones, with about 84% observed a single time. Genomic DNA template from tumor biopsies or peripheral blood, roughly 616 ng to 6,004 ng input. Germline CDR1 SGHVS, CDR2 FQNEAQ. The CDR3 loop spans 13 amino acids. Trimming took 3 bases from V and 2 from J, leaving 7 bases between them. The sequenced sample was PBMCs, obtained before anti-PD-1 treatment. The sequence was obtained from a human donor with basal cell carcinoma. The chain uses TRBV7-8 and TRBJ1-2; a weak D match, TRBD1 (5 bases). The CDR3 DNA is TGTGCCAGCAGCTTTGGACACAACTATGGCTACACCTTC. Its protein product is CASSFGHNYGYTF.